Shown below are 30 T cell receptor beta chains from a single sample sequenced in a study of cytotoxic CD8 clonotypes in ibrutinib-treated CLL. The data were produced by immunoSEQ multiplex PCR, yet TCRdb's version contains in-frame clones alone and is incomplete. This table holds some 19,000 clones, over 70% found once. This sample comprised PBMCs, obtained before ibrutinib treatment. All receptors derive from a human donor with chronic lymphocytic leukemia.

CDR3: CASSIRQWGNQPQHF. The CDR3 DNA is TGTGCCAGCAGCATCCGACAGTGGGGCAATCAGCCCCAGCATTTT. The J gene is TRBJ1-5, the V gene TRBV7-2; a possible D gene is TRBD1 (5 bases). Deletions cut 5 bases from V and 2 bases from J, with 13 bases between. Per the germline V gene, CDR1 is SGHTA and CDR2 is FQGNSA. The CDR3 totals 15 residues.

The chain recombines TRBV6-5 with TRBJ2-5; 9 bases are shared with TRBD1. The ends lost 1 base at V and 5 bases at J; junction bases unmatched: 5. Germline CDR1 is MNHEY and CDR2 is SVGAGI. CDR3 length equals 15 residues. In nucleotides, the CDR3 is TGTGCCAGCAGTTACTTCACAGGGGGCGGGGAGACCCAGTACTTC. This sequence encodes CASSYFTGGGETQYF.

This clone was seen a few times. CDR3 nucleotides: TGTGCCAGCAGCTTAGGACAGATGAACACTGAAGCTTTCTTT. Translating it yields CASSLGQMNTEAFF. V is TRBV5-5 and J is TRBJ1-1; D possibly corresponds to TRBD1 (6 bases). The CDR3 is 14 amino acids. Germline V gene data show CDR1 as SGHKS and CDR2 as YYEKEE (reference sequence). V was trimmed by 2 bases and J by 0 bases, leaving 8 bases between them.

Only one count was recorded for this clone. The chain carries TRBV5-4 and TRBJ2-2; maybe TRBD1 (6 bases). Germline values: CDR1 SGHNT, CDR2 YYREEE (reference sequence). Deletions cut 4 bases from V and 6 bases from J, with 13 bases between. The CDR3 covers 14 residues. The DNA of the CDR3 is TGTGCCAGCAGCCCCGGACAGTTTTCCGGGGAGCTGTTTTTT. Protein product: CASSPGQFSGELFF.

The gene calls are TRBV5-1 and TRBJ2-2; 8 bases align to TRBD1. V gave up 4 bases and J gave up 7 bases; unmatched junction bases: 6. The CDR3 has 14 residues. The germline V gene has CDR1 SGHRS and CDR2 YFSETQ. The CDR3 nucleotides read TGCGCCAGCAGCGCCAGGGGGCTTGACGGGGAGCTGTTTTTT. Translation: CASSARGLDGELFF.

V and J are TRBV7-2 and TRBJ2-7; D may correspond to TRBD1 or TRBD2 (6 bases each). Germline CDR1 is SGHTA and CDR2 is FQGNSA. Between the trimmed V and J ends, which lost 5 bases and 0 bases, there was a span of 17 bases. The CDR3 extends over 16 amino acids. The CDR3 nucleotides are TGTGCCAGCAGCCTTGGGTCACAGGGACTCTCCTACGAGCAGTACTTC. It is translated as CASSLGSQGLSYEQYF.

This sequence joins TRBV19 and TRBJ1-2, with a possible D match to TRBD1 (6 bases). V dropped 4 bases and J dropped 4 bases, with 10 bases sitting between them. The CDR3 has 13 residues. The germline V gene encodes CDR1 LNHDA and CDR2 SQIVND (reference sequence). CDR3: CASSTQGSYGYTF. The CDR3 nucleotides read TGTGCCAGTAGTACACAGGGTAGCTATGGCTACACCTTC.

V gene TRBV6-1 combines with J gene TRBJ2-1; D remains unclear. V was trimmed by 6 bases and J by 2 bases, leaving 8 bases between them. The CDR3 runs 13 residues. Germline assignment: CDR1 MNHNS and CDR2 SASEGT. CDR3 nucleotides: TGTGCCAGCAGCCTTGTAGCCTACAATGAGCAGTTCTTC. Translation: CASSLVAYNEQFF.

V gene TRBV9 combines with J gene TRBJ1-2; no clear D gene. The germline gives CDR1 SGDLS, CDR2 YYNGEE. The CDR3 loop spans 16 amino acids. V gave up 4 bases and J gave up 5 bases, with 21 bases separating them. CDR3 region: CASSPPRGAVRYGYTF. Written as DNA, the CDR3 is TGTGCCAGCAGCCCCCCCCGGGGTGCCGTTAGGTATGGCTACACCTTC.

The chain uses TRBV6-1 and TRBJ1-2, with 8 bases fitting TRBD1. With 3 bases clipped from V and 8 bases from J, the junction kept 8 bases outside the gene matches. The germline V gene encodes CDR1 MNHNS and CDR2 SASEGT. The CDR3 contains 14 residues. The DNA for the CDR3 is TGTGCCAGCAGTGAGGCAGGGGGCGAATGGGGCTACACCTTC. It is translated as CASSEAGGEWGYTF.

The V and J genes are TRBV19 and TRBJ2-5; TRBD2 aligns across 7 bases. The CDR3 loop spans 12 amino acids. Germline lookup yields CDR1 LNHDA and CDR2 SQIVND (reference sequence). Trimming took 7 bases from V and 5 from J; bases not matched to a gene: 4. The CDR3 here is CASKSSGETQYF. Here the CDR3 DNA reads TGTGCCAGTAAATCTAGCGGTGAGACCCAGTACTTC.

V usage is TRBV7-8 and J usage is TRBJ2-5, with TRBD2 matching over 10 bases. The germline CDR1 and CDR2 sequences are SGHVS and FQNEAQ. The trim removed 5 bases at V and 2 bases at J, leaving 8 bases unmatched. CDR3 length: 16 amino acids. This CDR3 is CASSGPSGGLQETQYF. In nucleotides, the CDR3 is TGTGCCAGCAGCGGACCTAGCGGGGGCCTGCAAGAGACCCAGTACTTC.

The chain carries TRBV18 and TRBJ2-2; D remains ambiguous. Deletions cut 1 base from V and 0 bases from J, with 9 bases between. The CDR3 loop spans 16 amino acids. Germline CDR1 KGHSH, CDR2 LQKENI. Here the CDR3 DNA reads TGTGCCAGCTCACCACAGGCAGGACCGAACACCGGGGAGCTGTTTTTT. It specifies CASSPQAGPNTGELFF.

The chain employs TRBV6-4 and TRBJ1-6; 8 bases fit TRBD1. The CDR3 covers 14 residues. V lost 6 bases and J lost 7; bases outside the gene matches: 5. Germline V lookup: CDR1 MRHNA, CDR2 SNTAGT. DNA for the CDR3: TGTGCCAGCAGGCAGGGGGCCGAAAATTCACCCCTCCACTTT. This codes for CASRQGAENSPLHF.

The rearrangement links TRBV7-2 to TRBJ2-5; TRBD2 might be the D (5 bases). This CDR3 is 15 amino acids long. V lost 5 bases to trimming and J lost 2 bases, with 15 bases between them. Germline values: CDR1 SGHTA, CDR2 FQGNSA. The CDR3 DNA sequence: TGTGCCAGCAGCCAAATGGTGGGAGCACAAGAGACCCAGTACTTC. Amino acids: CASSQMVGAQETQYF.

V usage is TRBV11-2 and J usage is TRBJ2-7; D is possibly TRBD1 or TRBD2 (5 bases each). The V end was cut by 0 bases, the J end by 0 bases, with 9 bases between. The CDR3 runs 15 residues. The germline gives CDR1 SGHAT, CDR2 FQNNGV. As DNA, the CDR3 is TGTGCCAGCAGCTTAGAGCCGGGGACCTCCTACGAGCAGTACTTC. This codes for CASSLEPGTSYEQYF.

The chain recombines TRBV11-2 with TRBJ2-2, with 10 bases matching TRBD2. Germline CDR1 is SGHAT and CDR2 is FQNNGV. This CDR3 contains 17 residues. With V trimmed by 2 bases and J by 4 bases, 7 bases remained unmatched. The CDR3: CASSLSSGGLSTGELFF. CDR3 coding DNA: TGTGCCAGCAGCTTAAGTAGCGGGGGGTTATCCACCGGGGAGCTGTTTTTT.

The chain carries TRBV7-9 and TRBJ2-7; maybe TRBD1 (6 bases). Germline lookup yields CDR1 SEHNR and CDR2 FQNEAQ (reference sequence). The CDR3 runs 13 residues. The V and J ends lost 6 bases and 3 bases respectively, with 12 bases between them. Written as DNA, the CDR3 is TGTGCCAGCAGTCGCGAACAGGGCTACGAGCAGTACTTC. Its translation is CASSREQGYEQYF.

The CDR3 DNA reads as TGTGCCAGCAGTGAGACAAGGAGGAACACCGGGGAGCTGTTTTTT. Residues: CASSETRRNTGELFF. The chain carries TRBV25-1 and TRBJ2-2; D remains ambiguous. CDR1 and CDR2 from the germline V gene are MGHDK and SYGVNS. Trimming cost V 3 bases and J 1 base, with 9 bases left between them. The CDR3 runs 15 residues.

V usage is TRBV10-3 and J usage is TRBJ2-7, with D tentatively TRBD1 (5 bases). CDR3 length equals 16 residues. V was trimmed by 0 bases and J by 5 bases, leaving 17 bases between them. Germline V gene sequence: CDR1 ENHRY, CDR2 SYGVKD. CDR3 coding DNA: TGTGCCATCAGTGAGTCAGCTTCGGGTCCAGGGAACGAGCAGTACTTC. It codes for CAISESASGPGNEQYF.

The rearrangement links TRBV6-7 to TRBJ2-5; D possibly matches TRBD1 or TRBD2 (6 bases each). TRBV6-7 is noted as an ORF with a role that remains uncertain. Trimming took 5 bases from V and 11 from J, leaving 21 bases between them. The CDR3 covers 14 residues. The CDR3 DNA follows: TGTGCCAGCAGTGAAGGGGGGCCTCTCGAAGAGCAGTACTTC. Amino acid sequence: CASSEGGPLEEQYF.

The chain uses TRBV28 and TRBJ1-5; perhaps TRBD1 as D (6 bases). V gave up 5 bases and J gave up 2 bases, with 28 bases separating them. From germline, CDR1 is MDHEN and CDR2 SYDVKM. The CDR3 runs to 20 residues. The CDR3 DNA sequence: TGTGCCAGCAGTCAAGAATGGGAAGGGGGATCTTTTAGGGGCAATCAGCCCCAGCATTTT. This sequence encodes CASSQEWEGGSFRGNQPQHF.

The rearrangement uses TRBV11-2 and TRBJ1-1; D remains ambiguous. The V end was cut by 5 bases, the J end by 3 bases, with 10 bases between. Germline V lookup: CDR1 SGHAT, CDR2 FQNNGV. This CDR3 spans 13 amino acids. The CDR3 DNA sequence: TGTGCCAGCAGCCCACGGCCGGACACTGAAGCTTTCTTT. Protein product: CASSPRPDTEAFF. The full variable domain, its missing parts supplied by reference TRBV11-2 and TRBJ1-1, is EAGVAQSPRYKIIEKRQSVAFWCNPISGHATLYWYQQILGQGPKLLIQFQNNGVVDDSQLPKDRFSAERLKGVDSTLKIQPAKLEDSAVYLCASSPRPDTEAFFGQGTRLTVV.

V and J are TRBV11-2 and TRBJ2-1; D unclear. Germline-derived CDR1 and CDR2 are SGHAT and FQNNGV. CDR3 length equals 13 residues. The germline V and J ends were trimmed by 5 bases and 7 bases, with 12 bases remaining between them. The CDR3 is CASSQLVTNEQFF. DNA for the CDR3: TGTGCCAGCAGCCAATTAGTGACGAATGAGCAGTTCTTC.

The chain has TRBV5-1 and TRBJ1-6; no clear D. Trimming pared 3 bases from V and 6 bases from J, leaving 4 bases between. The CDR3 covers 12 residues. Germline assignment: CDR1 SGHRS and CDR2 YFSETQ. CDR3 amino acids: CASSSANSPLHF. In DNA form, the CDR3 reads TGCGCCAGCAGCTCGGCTAATTCACCCCTCCACTTT. Filled out from reference TRBV5-1 and TRBJ1-6, the complete variable domain reads KAGVTQTPRYLIKTRGQQVTLSCSPISGHRSVSWYQQTPGQGLQFLFEYFSETQRNKGNFPGRFSGRQFSNSRSEMNVSTLELGDSALYLCASSSANSPLHFGNGTRLTVT.

The V call is TRBV30, the J call TRBJ1-6; D possibly corresponds to TRBD1 (5 bases). The CDR3 length is 15 residues. Trimming shortened V by 4 bases and J by 4 bases, and 14 bases separated the two germline ends. CDR1 GTSNPN and CDR2 SVGIG come from the germline V gene (reference sequence). CDR3 protein: CAWTKPGLYNSPLHF. Here the CDR3 DNA reads TGTGCCTGGACCAAACCGGGACTTTATAATTCACCCCTCCACTTT.

The V and J genes are TRBV10-3 and TRBJ2-7; 9 nucleotides line up with TRBD2. Germline assignment: CDR1 ENHRY and CDR2 SYGVKD. V trimming: 4 bases; J trimming: 2 bases; junction bases outside the gene matches: 3. The CDR3 extends over 14 amino acids. CDR3 region: CAISGGGVTYEQYF. In DNA, the CDR3 is TGTGCCATCAGTGGCGGGGGGGTCACCTACGAGCAGTACTTC.

This chain connects TRBV5-6 to TRBJ2-3; D gene uncertain. Trimming shortened V by 2 bases and J by 8 bases, and 9 bases separated the two germline ends. CDR3 size: 12 residues. CDR1 and CDR2 (germline): SGHDT, YYEEEE. The CDR3 here is CASSFLAGTQYF. The DNA for the CDR3 is TGTGCCAGCAGCTTTTTGGCCGGTACGCAGTATTTT. Looking up the rest from reference TRBV5-6 and TRBJ2-3 gives the full variable domain: DAGVTQSPTHLIKTRGQQVTLRCSPKSGHDTVSWYQQALGQGPQFIFQYYEEEERQRGNFPDRFSGHQFPNYSSELNVNALLLGDSALYLCASSFLAGTQYFGPGTRLTVL.

This clone was seen more than once but under ten times. V usage is TRBV27 and J usage is TRBJ2-1; tentative D call: TRBD1 (6 bases). Germline V gene data show CDR1 as MNHEY and CDR2 as SMNVEV (reference sequence). Trimming removed 7 bases at V and 6 bases at J, with 25 bases between. This CDR3 is 17 amino acids long. CDR3 sequence reads: CASKNLDSPGKGNEQFF. Here the CDR3 DNA reads TGTGCCAGCAAGAATTTGGACAGCCCAGGAAAGGGCAATGAGCAGTTCTTC.

This clone turned up a few times. J is TRBJ2-5 and V is TRBV20-1, with D perhaps given as TRBD1 or TRBD2 (5 bases each). Germline V CDR1 and CDR2: DFQATT, SNEGSKA (reference sequence). This CDR3 has 11 amino acids. The ends were cut back, 5 bases at V and 11 bases at J, with 15 bases in the middle. CDR3 amino acids: CSAWGTETQYF. CDR3 DNA sequence: TGCAGTGCTTGGGGGACCGAAACGCAGTACTTC.